This TCR beta chain was identified in a study of T cell clones after liver transplantation. Study-wide background: Third-party-reactive TCRbeta sequences from pre-transplant mixed lymphocyte reactions served as antigen-independent comparators. At least one year of complete immunosuppression withdrawal without enzymes over twice normal defined tolerance. Three of eight recipients were HCV-positive; others had non-autoimmune, non-viral indications. Study-level points and caveats: Compared with third party-reactive sequences, donor-reactive ones declined more, independent of withdrawal success.

In this sample, this clone turned up once. The antigen remains undetermined. V was shortened by 0 bases and J by 8 bases, with 5 bases between the two germline ends. CDR1 and CDR2 from the germline V gene are SGHDT and YYEEEE. This CDR3 comprises 11 residues. TCRdb's copy holds only in-frame clones and misses some; the assay was immunoSEQ multiplex PCR. This table has more than 15,000 clones, 88% appearing once. This chain uses TRBV5-6 with TRBJ1-2; D might be TRBD1 (5 bases). This TCR came from a human donor who received a liver transplant. The starting material was CD8+ T cells from blood, obtained before liver transplant. The CDR3 here is CASSLEGGYTF. CDR3 sequence (DNA): TGTGCCAGCAGCTTGGAGGGGGGCTACACCTTC.